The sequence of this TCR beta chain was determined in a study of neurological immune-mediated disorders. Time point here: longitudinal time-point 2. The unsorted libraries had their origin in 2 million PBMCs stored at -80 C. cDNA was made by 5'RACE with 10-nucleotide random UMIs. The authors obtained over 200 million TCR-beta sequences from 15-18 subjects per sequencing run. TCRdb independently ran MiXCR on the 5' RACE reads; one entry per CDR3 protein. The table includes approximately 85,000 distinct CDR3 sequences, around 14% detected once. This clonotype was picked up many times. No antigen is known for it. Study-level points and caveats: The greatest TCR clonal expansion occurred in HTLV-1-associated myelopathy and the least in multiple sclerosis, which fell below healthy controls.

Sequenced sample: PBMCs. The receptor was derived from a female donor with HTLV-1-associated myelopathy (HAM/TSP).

CDR3: CASSYQKYTQYF. Here the CDR3 DNA reads TGTGCCAGCAGTTACCAGAAGTATACGCAGTATTTT. The chain is built from TRBV6-2 or TRBV6-3 and TRBJ2-3; no firm D call. Germline CDR1 is MNHEY and CDR2 is SVGEGT. V was shortened by 2 bases and J by 7 bases, with 7 bases between the two germline ends. This CDR3 spans 12 amino acids.